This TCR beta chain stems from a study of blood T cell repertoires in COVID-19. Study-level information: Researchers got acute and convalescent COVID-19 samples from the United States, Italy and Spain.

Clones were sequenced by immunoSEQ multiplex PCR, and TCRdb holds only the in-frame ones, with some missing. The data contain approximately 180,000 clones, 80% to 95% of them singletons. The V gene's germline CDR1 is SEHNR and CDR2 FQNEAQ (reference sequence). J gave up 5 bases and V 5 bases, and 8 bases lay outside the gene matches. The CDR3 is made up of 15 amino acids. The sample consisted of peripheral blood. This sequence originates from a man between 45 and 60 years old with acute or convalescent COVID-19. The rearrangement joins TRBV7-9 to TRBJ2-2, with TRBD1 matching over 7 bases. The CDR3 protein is CASSKQGTLTGELFF. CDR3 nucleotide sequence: TGTGCCAGCAGCAAACAGGGGACGTTAACCGGGGAGCTGTTTTTT.